The following is a T cell receptor beta chain sequence with its context. Participants were aged roughly 18 to 89 years from around 25 US areas. Each recovered donor of Cohort 3 presented with two negative PCRs, clearance, or symptom resolution. The sample is drawn from a study of blood T cell repertoires in COVID-19. The wider study: Material from acute and convalescent COVID-19 was sourced from the United States, Italy and Spain.

V lost 5 bases, J lost 3 bases, and 8 bases stayed unmatched. This CDR3 is built from 16 residues. Germline loops: CDR1 MNHEY, CDR2 SVGEGT. Under the authors' procedure: Scientists estimated how many nucleated cells there were by amplifying reference gene primers. Repertoires were generated with immunoSEQ multiplex PCR, while TCRdb's copy carries only in-frame clones and drops some. That table is the source of V, J and clone size, and D and trimming were worked out from the DNA. The sample records some 320,000 clones, over 85% being singletons. This TCR came from a man aged 55 to 70 who had recovered from COVID-19. Sequencing input: PBMCs or T cells enriched from blood (not recorded which). The V call is TRBV6-2 or TRBV6-3, the J call TRBJ1-5, with 9 bases aligning to TRBD1. CDR3 sequence (DNA): TGTGCCAGCAGTGGCGGACAGGGGCCATCCAATCAGCCCCAGCATTTT. It specifies CASSGGQGPSNQPQHF.